This T cell receptor beta chain was captured in a study of shared clonotypes between healthy human individuals. The germline CDR1 and CDR2 sequences are SQVTM and ANQGSEA. The CDR3 extends over 14 amino acids. After removal of 0 bases from V and 0 bases from J, the junction contained 2 bases not matched to a gene. It was CD45RO-negative cells, positively selected for CCR7, that made up naive CD8 cells, with terminally differentiated effector memory CD45RA+ cells excluded. This clone was seen only a few times. The method was immunoSEQ multiplex PCR; TCRdb's version includes in-frame clones alone and lacks a portion of them. This table has more than 600,000 clones, about 90% appearing once.

The source is a man aged 25-40 years in good health. The sequenced sample consisted of naive CD8+ T cells sorted from blood. The chain recombines TRBV29-1 with TRBJ2-7; 7 bases agree with TRBD2. CDR3 bases: TGCAGCGTTGAAGATTGGACTAGCTCCTACGAGCAGTACTTC. Translation: CSVEDWTSSYEQYF.